This T cell receptor beta chain emerged from a study of blood T cell repertoires in COVID-19. Across the whole study: Researchers got acute and convalescent COVID-19 samples from the United States, Italy and Spain. PBMCs, B-cell-depleted T cells, or T cells provided the cDNA or gDNA that made up the material.

Data came from immunoSEQ multiplex PCR; TCRdb stores just in-frame clones and leaves some out. The table shows roughly 150,000 clones, with 80% to 90% occurring only once. V was clipped by 5 bases and J by 3 bases; unmatched bases: 9. This CDR3 is 17 amino acids long. Germline CDR1 SEHNR, CDR2 FQNEAQ (reference sequence). The chain joins TRBV7-9 to TRBJ2-1; TRBD2 aligns across 11 bases. The sample was peripheral blood. The TCR was taken from a woman in her forties with acute or convalescent COVID-19. CDR3 DNA: TGTGCCAGCAGCCCTCCTTTTAGCGGGGGGGTCTACAATGAGCAGTTCTTC. Encoded protein: CASSPPFSGGVYNEQFF.